What follows are 29 T cell receptor beta chains derived from one specimen sequenced in a study of neurological immune-mediated disorders (dated by TCRdb to the late 2010s). The protocol used for the library was 5' RACE. Sequencing took place on an Illumina HiSeq 2500. The public reads were reanalyzed by TCRdb: fastp trimming at Q25, MiXCR alignment, in-frame beta chains only. Here each entry gathers all rows of one CDR3 protein and keeps the most common genes and DNA. This sample is represented by 70,000 to 95,000 distinct CDR3 sequences; approximately 13% of them were singletons. The top ten clones comprise roughly 5% of the sample. What this sample's time point label stands for: longitudinal time-point 2. Material: PBMCs. These receptors all stem from a female donor with HTLV-1-associated myelopathy (HAM/TSP).

This clonotype has at least ten counts. The chain combines TRBV5-1 with TRBJ2-4; possible D gene TRBD2, 7 bases. Germline CDR1 SGHRS, CDR2 YFSETQ. This CDR3 region has 15 residues. The V end lost 1 base, the J end lost 8 bases, and 16 bases lay between the germline ends. This CDR3 reads CASSLRVAGADIQYF. The DNA of the CDR3 is TGCGCCAGCAGCTTGAGGGTGGCGGGGGCGGACATTCAGTACTTC.

Many counts were recorded for this clonotype. The chain uses TRBV21-1 and TRBJ1-4; the table's D call, TRBD1, was not checked against the DNA. TRBV21-1 is marked as a pseudogene. The CDR3 has 16 amino acids. CDR3 residues: CASRKQGAATNEKLFF. Here the CDR3 DNA reads TGTGCCAGCAGGAAGCAGGGGGCAGCAACTAATGAAAAACTGTTTTTT.

This clonotype was observed at least ten times. Sequence at one end of the junction differs from germline and may be a read error. The rearrangement links TRBV15 to TRBJ2-3; 7 bases line up with TRBD2. Germline V gene sequence: CDR1 LNHNV, CDR2 YYDKDF (reference sequence). This CDR3 region has 16 residues. The CDR3 region has the DNA TGTGCTACCAGCAGAGAGAGCGGGGACCCCACAGATACGCAGTATTTT. The encoded protein is CATSRESGDPTDTQYF. Complete variable domain (other parts from reference TRBV15 and TRBJ2-3): DAMVIQNPRYQVTQFGKPVTLSCSQTLNHNVMYWYQQKSSQAPKLLFHYYDKDFNNEADTPDNFQSRRPNTSFCFLDIRSPGLGDTAMYLCATSRESGDPTDTQYFGPGTRLTVL.

This clonotype has at least ten counts. The chain employs TRBV5-1 and TRBJ1-4; 9 nucleotides align to TRBD1. Germline V CDR1 and CDR2: SGHRS, YFSETQ. CDR3 length: 14 amino acids. V was clipped by 2 bases and J by 7 bases; unmatched bases: 3. The CDR3 sequence: CASSFGTGSEKLFF. DNA of the CDR3: TGCGCCAGCAGCTTCGGGACAGGGTCTGAAAAACTGTTTTTT.

This clonotype has ten or more counts. The gene calls are TRBV5-1 and TRBJ1-2, with D unclear. Germline CDR1 and CDR2: SGHRS and YFSETQ. V lost 4 bases to trimming and J lost 4 bases, with 11 bases between them. The CDR3 extends over 13 amino acids. CDR3 coding DNA: TGCGCCAGCAGCCTGGCGGTTGGCTATGGCTACACCTTC. It yields the protein CASSLAVGYGYTF.

There are many counts of this clonotype. The V gene is TRBV5-1, the J gene TRBJ1-4; the D gene is possibly TRBD1 (5 bases). Trimming stripped 4 bases from V and 8 bases from J, with 18 bases between. The CDR3 sequence is 15 residues long. Germline V CDR1 and CDR2: SGHRS, YFSETQ. CDR3 in amino acids: CASSLDGGPSEKLFF. The CDR3 nucleotides are TGCGCCAGCAGCCTGGATGGGGGACCCTCCGAAAAACTGTTTTTT.

Ten or more counts support this clonotype. This rearrangement joins TRBV3-1 to TRBJ2-1; tentatively, D is TRBD1 or TRBD2 (5 bases each). Trimming took 0 bases from V and 2 from J, leaving 20 bases between them. The CDR3 totals 19 residues. The germline V gene encodes CDR1 LGHDT and CDR2 YNNKEL (reference sequence). CDR3 protein: CASSQDGLAGTNTYNEQFF. The CDR3 DNA follows: TGTGCCAGCAGCCAAGACGGCCTTGCAGGGACCAATACCTACAATGAGCAGTTCTTC.

The chain links TRBV20-1 to TRBJ2-1; 8 bases are a match to TRBD2. V dropped 4 bases and J dropped 7; count of bases not matched to a gene: 9. CDR3 length: 14 residues. The germline CDR1 and CDR2 sequences are DFQATT and SNEGSKA (reference sequence). The CDR3, as DNA: TGCAGTGCTACTATCCCGGGACTAGATAATGAGCAGTTCTTC. This encodes CSATIPGLDNEQFF.

This clonotype was counted many times. This chain links TRBV20-1 with TRBJ1-6, with D perhaps matching TRBD1 (5 bases). CDR1 is DFQATT, CDR2 SNEGSKA, per germline (reference sequence). There are 14 residues in the CDR3. With 6 bases removed from V and 8 bases from J, the gap between germline ends came to 17 bases. The CDR3 DNA is TGCAGTGCGAGGGACCTCCAAAAGGATTCACCCCTCCACTTT. Translating it yields CSARDLQKDSPLHF.

For this clonotype: At one of its ends the junction is not consistent with the germline gene, which may arise from a read error. The chain couples TRBV10-3 to TRBJ2-5; weak D call: TRBD2 (7 bases). The germline CDR1 and CDR2 sequences are ENHRY and SYGVKD. The CDR3 loop spans 14 amino acids. The CDR3 loop reads CASTVGGPQETRYF. CDR3 bases: TGTGCCTCCACGGTGGGGGGGCCCCAAGAGACCCGGTACTTC.

This clonotype occurred many times. The rearrangement uses TRBV5-1 and TRBJ2-7, with 7 positions matching TRBD1. With 4 bases clipped from V and 0 bases from J, the junction kept 7 bases outside the gene matches. Germline V gives CDR1 SGHRS, CDR2 YFSETQ. The CDR3 is made up of 15 amino acids. In DNA, the CDR3 is TGCGCCAGCAGCCTCCGACAGGGCAGCTCCTACGAGCAGTACTTC. As protein: CASSLRQGSSYEQYF. The whole variable domain, filled in from reference TRBV5-1 and TRBJ2-7, reads KAGVTQTPRYLIKTRGQQVTLSCSPISGHRSVSWYQQTPGQGLQFLFEYFSETQRNKGNFPGRFSGRQFSNSRSEMNVSTLELGDSALYLCASSLRQGSSYEQYFGPGTRLTVT.

This clonotype was seen many times. The chain uses TRBV5-1 and TRBJ2-2; 8 positions agree with TRBD1. CDR3 size: 16 residues. The ends lost 4 bases at V and 8 bases at J; junction bases unmatched: 13. The germline gives CDR1 SGHRS, CDR2 YFSETQ. The CDR3 reads CASSTSGTGRFGELFF. Here the CDR3 DNA reads TGCGCCAGCAGCACCTCCGGGACAGGTCGTTTTGGGGAGCTGTTTTTT.

This clonotype was seen ten or more times. CDR3 in amino acids: CASSQGSQKNSPLHF. In DNA form, the CDR3 reads TGCGCCAGCAGCCAAGGGAGTCAAAAAAATTCACCCCTCCACTTT. The rearrangement links TRBV4-1 to TRBJ1-6; no clear D gene. Trimming stripped 1 base from V and 7 bases from J, with 11 bases between. CDR1 is MGHRA, CDR2 YSYEKL, per germline. CDR3 length: 15 amino acids.

The table lists this clonotype with many counts. CDR3 nucleotides: TGTGCCAGCAGTTCGGGGACAACTATCTATGGCTACACCTTC. Translating gives CASSSGTTIYGYTF. The chain is built from TRBV28 and TRBJ1-2; the D gene is possibly TRBD1 (6 bases). Between the trimmed V and J ends, which lost 4 bases and 4 bases, there was a span of 13 bases. CDR1 MDHEN and CDR2 SYDVKM come from the germline V gene. The CDR3 contains 14 residues.

This clonotype was seen at least ten times. The chain employs TRBV20-1 and TRBJ2-6; weak D call: TRBD2 (6 bases). The V end lost 6 bases, the J end lost 5 bases, and 8 bases lay between the germline ends. The germline V gene has CDR1 DFQATT and CDR2 SNEGSKA (reference sequence). The CDR3 sequence is 12 residues long. CDR3 sequence: CSAGLRANVLTF. The CDR3 DNA follows: TGCAGTGCGGGACTTAGGGCCAACGTCCTGACTTTC.

This clonotype was observed many times. The CDR3 is CASSLGREDEQYF. CDR3 in DNA: TGCGCCAGCAGCTTGGGCAGGGAAGACGAGCAGTACTTC. This chain joins TRBV5-1 and TRBJ2-7; D might be TRBD1 (5 bases). V shed 0 bases and J shed 5 bases, with 9 bases lying between them. This CDR3 comprises 13 residues. Germline lookup yields CDR1 SGHRS and CDR2 YFSETQ.

This clonotype was recorded at least ten times. The gene calls are TRBV28 and TRBJ2-7, with D possibly TRBD1 on 6 matching bases. With 5 bases removed from V and 2 bases from J, the gap between germline ends came to 13 bases. Looked up from germline, CDR1 is MDHEN and CDR2 is SYDVKM. This CDR3 contains 14 residues. As DNA, the CDR3 is TGTGCCAGCAGTCCCAGGGGACGGGCCTACGAGCAGTACTTC. Amino acid sequence: CASSPRGRAYEQYF.

This clonotype was seen ten or more times. The chain recombines TRBV5-1 with TRBJ2-1; D could derive from TRBD1 or TRBD2 (6 bases each). CDR3 size: 13 residues. Per germline, CDR1 SGHRS and CDR2 YFSETQ. Between the trimmed V and J ends, which lost 3 bases and 6 bases, there was a span of 10 bases. The CDR3 nucleotides read TGCGCCAGCAGCTCAGGGGACTTCAATGAGCAGTTCTTC. Translating gives CASSSGDFNEQFF.

This clonotype was seen many times. The gene calls are TRBV6-1 and TRBJ2-3; no reliable D call. Germline V lookup: CDR1 MNHNS, CDR2 SASEGT. V was cut by 6 bases and J by 2 bases, with 6 bases left in between. The CDR3 runs to 12 residues. CDR3 sequence (DNA): TGTGCCAGCAGGACTTTCACAGATACGCAGTATTTT. Amino acid sequence: CASRTFTDTQYF.

This sequence joins TRBV29-1 and TRBJ2-1; 10 positions agree with TRBD2. CDR1 is SQVTM and CDR2 is ANQGSEA in the germline V gene. Losses at the gene ends were 4 bases for V and 8 bases for J; bases not matched to a gene: 2. This CDR3 is built from 12 residues. The CDR3 reads CSVVLAGDEQFF. Here the CDR3 DNA reads TGCAGCGTTGTCCTAGCGGGGGATGAGCAGTTCTTC.

This clonotype was counted at least ten times. The chain links TRBV4-3 to TRBJ2-7; D may be TRBD1 (7 bases). Germline V gives CDR1 LGHNA, CDR2 YSLEER. With 2 bases removed from V and 2 bases from J, the gap between germline ends came to 16 bases. This CDR3 has 16 amino acids. The CDR3 nucleotides read TGCGCCAGCAGCCAATACCGCGGGACAGTAACCTACGAGCAGTACTTC. Amino acid sequence: CASSQYRGTVTYEQYF.

This clonotype was seen repeatedly, ten times or more. This chain links TRBV28 with TRBJ2-1, with D hard to call. Trimming took off 3 bases at V and 7 bases at J, with 7 bases between the two ends. The CDR3 sequence is 12 residues long. Germline V gene data show CDR1 as MDHEN and CDR2 as SYDVKM. The CDR3 spells CASSFPGNEQFF. The CDR3 bases are TGTGCCAGCAGTTTTCCTGGGAATGAGCAGTTCTTC. The full variable domain, its missing parts supplied by reference TRBV28 and TRBJ2-1, is DVKVTQSSRYLVKRTGEKVFLECVQDMDHENMFWYRQDPGLGLRLIYFSYDVKMKEKGDIPEGYSVSREKKERFSLILESASTNQTSMYLCASSFPGNEQFFGPGTRLTVL.

Many counts were recorded for this clonotype. This chain links TRBV10-2 with TRBJ1-1; the D is unclear. V lost 4 bases and J lost 4, with 16 bases in between. The CDR3 loop spans 15 amino acids. Germline V gives CDR1 WSHSY, CDR2 SAAADI. Written as DNA, the CDR3 is TGCGCCAGCAGTGGAGGCGGGAAGCGGAGCACTGAAGCTTTCTTT. Protein product: CASSGGGKRSTEAFF.

In its sample, this clonotype was seen many times. V usage is TRBV15 and J usage is TRBJ2-1, with TRBD1 matching 9 bases. Germline CDR1 reads LNHNV; CDR2 reads YYDKDF (reference sequence). Unmatched junction bases numbered 5, after V lost 8 bases and J lost 3 bases. The CDR3 loop spans 14 amino acids. This chain's CDR3 is CATSDRGNYNEQFF. The CDR3 DNA sequence: TGTGCCACCTCGGACAGGGGAAACTACAATGAGCAGTTCTTC.

The table lists this clonotype with many counts. The rearrangement joins TRBV2 to TRBJ2-3, with D unclear. The germline gives CDR1 SNHLY, CDR2 FYNNEI. Trimming removed 3 bases from V and 2 bases from J, with 9 bases in between. The CDR3 sequence is 14 residues long. CDR3 sequence: CASSDTAVTDTQYF. Written as DNA, the CDR3 is TGTGCCAGCAGTGATACGGCAGTCACAGATACGCAGTATTTT. Together with reference TRBV2 and TRBJ2-3, the CDR3 gives the full variable domain: EPEVTQTPSHQVTQMGQEVILRCVPISNHLYFYWYRQILGQKVEFLVSFYNNEISEKSEIFDDQFSVERPDGSNFTLKIRSTKLEDSAMYFCASSDTAVTDTQYFGPGTRLTVL.

This clonotype was counted many times. The rearrangement uses TRBV10-3 and TRBJ2-6; 7 bases map to TRBD1. The length of the CDR3 is 15 residues. The junction had 4 bases not matched to a gene; V was cut back by 4 bases and J by 4 bases. Germline V gives CDR1 ENHRY, CDR2 SYGVKD. CDR3 nucleotides: TGTGCCATCAGTGCCGGGACAGCCGGGGCCAACGTCCTGACTTTC. It specifies CAISAGTAGANVLTF.

This clonotype occurred many times. The rearrangement uses TRBV28 and TRBJ2-7, with 9 bases aligning to TRBD1. The CDR3 sequence is 15 residues long. Losses at the gene ends were 5 bases for V and 2 bases for J; bases not matched to a gene: 7. Germline assignment: CDR1 MDHEN and CDR2 SYDVKM. CDR3 DNA: TGTGCCAGCAGTGCCCTCCGGGACAGGGCCTACGAGCAGTACTTC. Encoded protein: CASSALRDRAYEQYF.

This clonotype was recorded many times. The V and J genes are TRBV5-1 and TRBJ2-7; possibly TRBD1 for D (5 bases). The CDR3 contains 14 residues. The germline V gene encodes CDR1 SGHRS and CDR2 YFSETQ. V lost 3 bases and J 0 bases, leaving 10 bases between the germline ends. The CDR3 DNA reads as TGCGCCAGCAGCTCCCAGGGTCCCTCCTACGAGCAGTACTTC. Protein: CASSSQGPSYEQYF. Full variable domain (rest looked up from reference TRBV5-1 and TRBJ2-7): KAGVTQTPRYLIKTRGQQVTLSCSPISGHRSVSWYQQTPGQGLQFLFEYFSETQRNKGNFPGRFSGRQFSNSRSEMNVSTLELGDSALYLCASSSQGPSYEQYFGPGTRLTVT.

This clonotype was seen ten or more times. The chain has TRBV6-1 and TRBJ2-5; maybe TRBD1 (5 bases). The V gene's germline CDR1 is MNHNS and CDR2 SASEGT. This CDR3 is 16 amino acids long. Trimming left V 7 bases short and J 2 bases short, with 20 bases between. In nucleotides, the CDR3 is TGTGCCAGCAAAGTAGGGGCAACTTTCAAACAAGAGACCCAGTACTTC. Translated: CASKVGATFKQETQYF.